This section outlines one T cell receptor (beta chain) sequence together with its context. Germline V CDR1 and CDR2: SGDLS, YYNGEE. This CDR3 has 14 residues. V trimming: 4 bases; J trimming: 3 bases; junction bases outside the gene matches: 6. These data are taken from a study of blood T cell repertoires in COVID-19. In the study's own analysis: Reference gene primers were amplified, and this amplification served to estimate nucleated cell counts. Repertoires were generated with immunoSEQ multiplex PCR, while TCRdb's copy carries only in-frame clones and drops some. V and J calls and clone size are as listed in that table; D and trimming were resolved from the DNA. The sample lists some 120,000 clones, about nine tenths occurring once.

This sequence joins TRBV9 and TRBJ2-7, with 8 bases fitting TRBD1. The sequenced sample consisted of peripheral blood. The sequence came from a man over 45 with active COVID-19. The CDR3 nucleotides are TGTGCCAGCAGCATAGGGACAGGCGACTACGAGCAGTACTTC. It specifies CASSIGTGDYEQYF. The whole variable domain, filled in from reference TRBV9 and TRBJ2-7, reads DSGVTQTPKHLITATGQRVTLRCSPRSGDLSVYWYQQSLDQGLQFLIQYYNGEERAKGNILERFSAQQFPDLHSELNLSSLELGDSALYFCASSIGTGDYEQYFGPGTRLTVT.